Listed below are T cell receptor beta chains from one sample, sequenced in a study of T-cell memory formation after mild COVID-19. TCRdb redid the calling of the 5' RACE reads with MiXCR, one entry per CDR3 protein. The sample lists 50,000 to 70,000 distinct CDR3 sequences; less than 15% were seen once. Sequences were obtained from PBMCs or a T cell subset sorted from them (not recorded which). These receptors were collected from a man aged 18 to 30 who had mild COVID-19 (a few samples of this study predate the infection). Cell type and time point are not known. Each CDR3 is given with its conserved first and last residue. Each record gives: V gene, D gene, clone size, J gene, CDR3 DNA, CDR3 protein. D genes are given only for firm matches. A clone size is listed for some rows: how often the clone was seen (once, few, many), or a class if it is expanded.

TRBV27	.	few	TRBJ2-5	TGTGCCAGCAGTTTATGGGACGGGGAAGAGACCCAGTACTTC	CASSLWDGEETQYF
TRBV10-3	TRBD2	few	TRBJ2-4	TGTGCCATCAGTGGGACTAGCGGAAAAAACATTCAGTACTTC	CAISGTSGKNIQYF
TRBV6-1	.	few	TRBJ2-3	TGTGCCAGCAGCGACAGGTCTAGCACAGATACGCAGTATTTT	CASSDRSSTDTQYF
TRBV7-9	TRBD2	few	TRBJ2-3	TGTGCCAGCAGCCTCGAGGGGCGGGAGACAGATACGCAGTATTTT	CASSLEGRETDTQYF
TRBV7-9	.	few	TRBJ1-1	TGTGCCAGCAGCCCTAGGAGAGCACTCAGCGATATGAACACTGAAGCTTTCTTT	CASSPRRALSDMNTEAFF
TRBV5-6	.	few	TRBJ1-5	TGTGCCAGCAGCATCGGTCCAGGCCTAAATCAGCCCCAGCATTTT	CASSIGPGLNQPQHF
TRBV7-6	TRBD1	.	TRBJ1-1	TGTGCCAGCAGCACCCGGGACAGGGGTGAAGCTTTCTTT	CASSTRDRGEAFF
TRBV6-2/TRBV6-3	.	many	TRBJ1-6	TGTGCCAGCAGCCCCCCACCAGGCAGGCGACGTAATTCACCCCTCCACTTT	CASSPPPGRRRNSPLHF
TRBV18	TRBD1	few	TRBJ2-3	TGTGCCAGCTCAACACGGACAGGGGGGGATACGCAGTATTTT	CASSTRTGGDTQYF
TRBV7-2	.	few	TRBJ2-2	TGTGCCAGCAGCTTAGCGCTCGGGAGCACCGGGGAGCTGTTTTTT	CASSLALGSTGELFF
TRBV7-9	.	.	TRBJ2-5	TGTGCCAGCAGCCGGACTAACCAAGAGACCCAGTACTTC	CASSRTNQETQYF
TRBV5-5	.	few	TRBJ1-1	TGTGCCAGCAGCTTGGGGGCGCCCGGTGGTACTGAAGCTTTCTTT	CASSLGAPGGTEAFF
TRBV4-3	.	.	TRBJ1-2	TGCGCCAGCAGCCAAGATCGGCGCTATGGCTACACCTTC	CASSQDRRYGYTF
TRBV9	.	.	TRBJ1-3	TGTGCCAGCAGCGTAGTCGAGACCCCGGGACACCTCCGAGGAAACACCATATATTTT	CASSVVETPGHLRGNTIYF
TRBV5-1	.	few	TRBJ2-5	TGCGCCAGCTGTACGGGGGGCCGGGAGACCCAGTACTTC	CASCTGGRETQYF
TRBV19	.	.	TRBJ2-2	TGTGCCAGTAGTATCTCCACCGGGGAGCTGTTTTTT	CASSISTGELFF
TRBV5-5	.	few	TRBJ1-4	TGTGCCAGCAGCCCAGGACAGCGAACAACTAATGAAAAACTGTTTTTT	CASSPGQRTTNEKLFF
TRBV29-1	.	.	TRBJ2-1	TGCAGCGTTAACCCCGGGCGTGAAGGGCAGTTCTTC	CSVNPGREGQFF
TRBV12-3/TRBV12-4	TRBD1	few	TRBJ2-6	TGTGCCAGCAGTTTAACCGGGACAGGGGCCTCTGGGGCCAACGTCCTGACTTTC	CASSLTGTGASGANVLTF
TRBV5-1	TRBD2	.	TRBJ2-1	TGCGCCAGCAGCTTAGAACGGACTAGCGGAAACAATGAGCAGTTCTTC	CASSLERTSGNNEQFF
TRBV5-5	.	few	TRBJ1-2	TGTGCCAGCAGCTTGTGGATGGGTGGCTACACCTTC	CASSLWMGGYTF
TRBV4-3	.	.	TRBJ1-5	TGCGCCAGCAGCCAAGACCCCCCGGGGAGGGGTAGTCAGCCCCAGCATTTT	CASSQDPPGRGSQPQHF
TRBV10-3	TRBD1	few	TRBJ1-1	TGTGCCATCTCGAGGGACAGGAACACTGAAGCTTTCTTT	CAISRDRNTEAFF
TRBV12-3/TRBV12-4	.	many	TRBJ2-7	TGTGCCAGCAGTTCCGACATCGCCGAGCAGTACTTC	CASSSDIAEQYF
TRBV6-5	TRBD2	many	TRBJ2-5	TGTGCCAGCAGTTACACTAGCGGGGGGCCTGAGACCCAGTACTTC	CASSYTSGGPETQYF
TRBV2	.	.	TRBJ1-6	TGTGCCAGCCTTGGACAGTCTCTCGACCTGTACCACTTT	CASLGQSLDLYHF
TRBV6-6	TRBD2	.	TRBJ2-2	TGTGCCAGCAGACCGTCCCGGCGGGGGGACGGGGAGCTGTTTTTT	CASRPSRRGDGELFF
TRBV24-1	.	.	TRBJ2-1	TGTGCCACCAGTGTAGGGGAGATTTACAATGAGCAGTTCTTC	CATSVGEIYNEQFF
TRBV20-1	.	few	TRBJ2-5	TGCAGTGCAAACTCTTGGGACAACCAAGAGACCCAGTACTTC	CSANSWDNQETQYF
TRBV5-4	.	.	TRBJ2-3	TGTGCCAGCAGCTTTGACAGCCTGTATAGCACAGATACGCAGTATTTT	CASSFDSLYSTDTQYF
TRBV6-5	.	.	TRBJ2-5	TGTGCCAGCAGCCGCATGGCAGGCTTAGAGACCCAGTACTTC	CASSRMAGLETQYF
TRBV2	TRBD1	.	TRBJ2-7	TGTGCCAGCAGGTGGGACAGGGGCTCCTACGAGCAGTACTTC	CASRWDRGSYEQYF
TRBV29-1	TRBD1	few	TRBJ1-5	TGCAGCCCTGGACAGGGGGAATGCTATAGCAATCAGCCCCAGCATTTT	CSPGQGECYSNQPQHF
TRBV5-1	.	.	TRBJ2-3	TGCGCCAGCAGCGGGGGGCGCGCGGGAGATACGCAGTATTTT	CASSGGRAGDTQYF
TRBV5-1	.	.	TRBJ2-5	TGCGCCAGCAGCTTCGGGAGTACCCAAGAGACCCAGTACTTC	CASSFGSTQETQYF
TRBV6-2/TRBV6-3	.	.	TRBJ2-3	TGTGCCAGCAGTTACCAGGGCGATACGCAGTATTTT	CASSYQGDTQYF
TRBV27	.	many	TRBJ2-4	TGTGCCAGCAGCTACGGACCGACGCCAAACATTCAGTACTTC	CASSYGPTPNIQYF
TRBV4-3	.	.	TRBJ2-3	TGCGCCAGCAGCCAAGATTGGCTAACAGATACGCAGTATTTT	CASSQDWLTDTQYF
TRBV7-2	.	.	TRBJ1-1	TGTGCCAGCAGCTTCACTATATCGAGAGGGCTTAACGTTGTGAACACTGAAGCTTTCTTT	CASSFTISRGLNVVNTEAFF
TRBV6-5	.	few	TRBJ1-2	TGTGCCAGCAGTCACCCGAGTAAGGGATTCTATGGCTACACCTTC	CASSHPSKGFYGYTF
TRBV12-3/TRBV12-4	.	many	TRBJ2-7	TGTGCCAGCAGTTTGGGCCAGCCCCGTTACGAGCAGTACTTC	CASSLGQPRYEQYF
TRBV20-1	TRBD1	few	TRBJ2-1	TGCAGTGCTAGAGTAGGGGGCCCAAGCTCCTACAATGAGCAGTTCTTC	CSARVGGPSSYNEQFF
TRBV20-1	TRBD2	many	TRBJ2-3	TGCAGTGCTAGCGGTGCTGCTAGCGGAGGAGATACGCAGTATTTT	CSASGAASGGDTQYF
TRBV20-1	TRBD1	.	TRBJ1-5	TGCAGTGCTACCTCAGGACAGGCCGATCAGCCCCAGCATTTT	CSATSGQADQPQHF
TRBV12-3/TRBV12-4	.	few	TRBJ2-3	TGTGCCAGCAGTTTTAATGCGGCTTCCTACACAGATACGCAGTATTTT	CASSFNAASYTDTQYF
TRBV28	.	.	TRBJ1-5	TGTGCCAGCAGTTCCTCCGACGGGAGCAATCAGCCCCAGCATTTT	CASSSSDGSNQPQHF
TRBV4-3	.	.	TRBJ1-3	TGCGCCAGCAGCGCGGCAGGGGCGGCGAACACCATATATTTT	CASSAAGAANTIYF
TRBV19	TRBD2	.	TRBJ2-1	TGTGCCAGTAGTAGGAAAGCGGGGGGCCACACCTACAATGAGCAGTTCTTC	CASSRKAGGHTYNEQFF
TRBV7-8	.	many	TRBJ2-3	TGTGCCAGCAGCTTCCCTGGACTCCTAGAAGATACGCAGTATTTT	CASSFPGLLEDTQYF
TRBV15	TRBD1	many	TRBJ2-3	TGTGCCACCAGCAGAGGGACAGGGCGGATTGCAGATACGCAGTATTTT	CATSRGTGRIADTQYF
TRBV6-5	.	few	TRBJ1-2	TGTGCCAGCAGTTACGGGGGAAACAGGGTTACTAATGGCTACACCTTC	CASSYGGNRVTNGYTF